Listed here are 26 T cell receptor beta chains from one sample, sequenced in a study of shared clonotypes between healthy human individuals. Assay used: immunoSEQ multiplex PCR; TCRdb lists only in-frame clones, some missing. The table lists 2 million to 2.5 million clones, approximately 93% of them singletons. Specimen: naive CD4+ T cells from PBMCs. The sample's subset: CD45RA+ positively selected. Every receptor here comes from a man aged 18-30 years in good health. Some clones in this sample may be carry-over from other donors' samples.

V usage is TRBV7-8 and J usage is TRBJ2-5; 9 bases agree with TRBD2. V dropped 0 bases and J dropped 5; count of bases not matched to a gene: 7. Germline-derived CDR1 and CDR2 are SGHVS and FQNEAQ. This CDR3 comprises 16 residues. The CDR3 DNA is TGTGCCAGCAGCTTAGCGCCGTGGAGCGGGAGGGAGACCCAGTACTTC. It yields the protein CASSLAPWSGRETQYF.

As to this clone: Other DNA sequences of this sample code for an identical CDR3. V usage is TRBV18 and J usage is TRBJ2-7; 13 bases map to TRBD2. V shed 3 bases, J shed 3 bases, and the junction held 2 bases outside the gene matches. This CDR3 is built from 15 residues. Germline CDR1 KGHSH, CDR2 LQKENI. CDR3 region: CASSPGLAGLYEQYF. The CDR3 coding sequence is TGTGCCAGCTCACCGGGACTAGCGGGGCTCTACGAGCAGTACTTC. Combining the CDR3 with reference TRBV18 and TRBJ2-7 gives the whole variable domain NAGVMQNPRHLVRRRGQEARLRCSPMKGHSHVYWYRQLPEEGLKFMVYLQKENIIDESGMPKERFSAEFPKEGPSILRIQQVVRGDSAAYFCASSPGLAGLYEQYFGPGTRLTVT.

The chain employs TRBV27 and TRBJ2-3, with D unresolved. Per the germline V gene, CDR1 is MNHEY and CDR2 is SMNVEV (reference sequence). Trimming shortened V by 3 bases and J by 6 bases, and 10 bases separated the two germline ends. CDR3 length: 13 residues. The CDR3 sequence is CASSFLGPDTQYF. The CDR3 region has the DNA TGTGCCAGCAGTTTCTTGGGCCCGGATACGCAGTATTTT.

The genes are TRBV5-1 and TRBJ2-3; TRBD2 might be the D (6 bases). Germline V lookup: CDR1 SGHRS, CDR2 YFSETQ. The CDR3 has 15 residues. V lost 4 bases and J 6 bases, leaving 18 bases between the germline ends. CDR3 DNA sequence: TGCGCCAGCAGCCTCGACGGGACTCCCCCGGATACGCAGTATTTT. Translated: CASSLDGTPPDTQYF.

This clone was found once. This chain connects TRBV9 to TRBJ2-7; the match to TRBD1 covers 10 bases. The CDR3 length is 13 residues. V gave up 7 bases and J gave up 2 bases; unmatched junction bases: 3. Germline assignment: CDR1 SGDLS and CDR2 YYNGEE. CDR3 nucleotides: TGTGCCAGCGGGGGACAGGGGACCTACGAGCAGTACTTC. Translating it yields CASGGQGTYEQYF.

The chain employs TRBV6-1 and TRBJ2-3; D gene unclear. Trimming cost V 5 bases and J 6 bases, with 12 bases left between them. CDR3 length equals 13 residues. CDR1 MNHNS and CDR2 SASEGT come from the germline V gene. CDR3 amino acids: CASSRALFDTQYF. The CDR3 nucleotides read TGTGCCAGCAGTAGGGCTTTATTCGATACGCAGTATTTT.

The J gene is TRBJ2-2, the V gene TRBV6-1; D gene uncertain. The CDR3 loop spans 12 amino acids. Trimming cost V 11 bases and J 5 bases, with 12 bases left between them. Germline loops: CDR1 MNHNS, CDR2 SASEGT. The CDR3 nucleotides read TGTGCCGTTGGCGCGGTTACCGGGGAGCTGTTTTTT. This encodes CAVGAVTGELFF.

The chain links TRBV7-9 to TRBJ2-3; 7 bases line up with TRBD2. Germline-derived CDR1 and CDR2 are SEHNR and FQNEAQ (reference sequence). Losses at the gene ends were 4 bases for V and 3 bases for J; bases not matched to a gene: 7. The CDR3 extends over 15 amino acids. This chain's CDR3 is CASSSVAGGTDTQYF. In DNA, the CDR3 is TGTGCCAGCAGCTCCGTAGCGGGCGGAACAGATACGCAGTATTTT. Looking up the rest from reference TRBV7-9 and TRBJ2-3 gives the full variable domain: DTGVSQNPRHKITKRGQNVTFRCDPISEHNRLYWYRQTLGQGPEFLTYFQNEAQLEKSRLLSDRFSAERPKGSFSTLEIQRTEQGDSAMYLCASSSVAGGTDTQYFGPGTRLTVL.

There are a few counts of this clone. This same CDR3 is encoded by further DNA sequences in the sample. CDR3 sequence reads: CASSSQGNYGYTF. The CDR3 nucleotides read TGTGCCAGCAGTTCACAGGGGAACTATGGCTACACCTTC. The V and J genes are TRBV6-5 and TRBJ1-2, with TRBD1 identical over 7 bases. The CDR3 is 13 residues long. Germline-derived CDR1 and CDR2 are MNHEY and SVGAGI. V trimming: 4 bases; J trimming: 2 bases; junction bases outside the gene matches: 1.

The chain couples TRBV7-3 to TRBJ2-1, with 9 nucleotides matching TRBD2. V was pared by 1 base and J by 4 bases, with 5 bases of the junction left unmatched. The CDR3 spans 16 residues. CDR1 SGHTA and CDR2 FQGTGA come from the germline V gene. Here the CDR3 reads CASSLIGLAGYNEQFF. The CDR3 DNA reads as TGTGCCAGCAGCTTAATAGGCCTAGCGGGGTACAATGAGCAGTTCTTC.

The CDR3 reads CASSFLPDTGELFF. CDR3 nucleotide sequence: TGTGCCAGCAGCTTCCTTCCCGACACCGGGGAGCTGTTTTTT. The chain recombines TRBV7-3 with TRBJ2-2; D is undetermined. CDR3 length equals 14 residues. The V gene lost 3 bases and the J gene lost 3 bases, with 8 bases spanning the gap. Germline V gene sequence: CDR1 SGHTA, CDR2 FQGTGA.

The V call is TRBV28, the J call TRBJ1-5, with D tentatively TRBD1 (6 bases). The V end was cut by 4 bases, the J end by 11 bases, with 21 bases between. Germline V gene sequence: CDR1 MDHEN, CDR2 SYDVKM. The CDR3 length is 15 residues. The CDR3 loop reads CASSSPGSLSGAQHF. The CDR3 DNA is TGTGCCAGCAGTTCCCCCGGGTCCTTATCAGGGGCCCAGCATTTT.

This clone was picked up a small number of times. This chain links TRBV11-2 with TRBJ1-1; D not resolved. The CDR3 totals 14 residues. Deletions cut 2 bases from V and 2 bases from J, with 9 bases between. Germline values: CDR1 SGHAT, CDR2 FQNNGV. The CDR3 coding sequence is TGTGCCAGCAGCTTAATGGGAATTAACACTGAAGCTTTCTTT. Its protein is CASSLMGINTEAFF.

The chain joins TRBV28 to TRBJ2-7, with D perhaps TRBD1 (6 bases). V lost 6 bases and J 4 bases, leaving 13 bases between the germline ends. Germline lookup yields CDR1 MDHEN and CDR2 SYDVKM. CDR3 length: 13 amino acids. The CDR3 spells CASSWGRPYEQYF. For the CDR3, the DNA is TGTGCCAGCAGCTGGGGGCGGCCTTACGAGCAGTACTTC.

The chain links TRBV18 to TRBJ2-2, with a possible D match to TRBD2 (5 bases). Trimming left V 5 bases short and J 7 bases short, with 14 bases between. This CDR3 comprises 14 residues. CDR1 is KGHSH and CDR2 is LQKENI in the germline V gene. In DNA form, the CDR3 reads TGTGCCAGCTCATCCCCCCCCGGGATCGGGGAGCTGTTTTTT. Its protein product is CASSSPPGIGELFF. Together with reference TRBV18 and TRBJ2-2, the CDR3 gives the full variable domain: NAGVMQNPRHLVRRRGQEARLRCSPMKGHSHVYWYRQLPEEGLKFMVYLQKENIIDESGMPKERFSAEFPKEGPSILRIQQVVRGDSAAYFCASSSPPGIGELFFGEGSRLTVL.

The chain employs TRBV5-4 and TRBJ2-7; TRBD2 matches 8 bases. The CDR3 runs 16 residues. Germline loops: CDR1 SGHNT, CDR2 YYREEE (reference sequence). V trimming: 5 bases; J trimming: 6 bases; junction bases outside the gene matches: 16. CDR3 loop: CASRLGAPWTSSEQYF. CDR3 nucleotide sequence: TGTGCCAGCAGACTCGGAGCCCCCTGGACTAGCAGCGAGCAGTACTTC.

The gene calls are TRBV27 and TRBJ2-7, with 8 bases identical to TRBD1. V lost 8 bases and J lost 3; bases outside the gene matches: 6. Germline V gene sequence: CDR1 MNHEY, CDR2 SMNVEV (reference sequence). This CDR3 has 13 amino acids. CDR3 residues: CASPTGTGYEQYF. CDR3 in DNA: TGTGCCAGCCCGACCGGGACAGGCTACGAGCAGTACTTC.

The genes are TRBV21-1 and TRBJ1-4; the table gives TRBD1 as D, unverified against the DNA. TRBV21-1 is a known pseudogene. The CDR3 sequence is 18 residues long. CDR3 residues: CASSKARGTATTNEKLFF. For the CDR3, the DNA is TGTGCCAGCAGCAAAGCTCGCGGGACAGCCACAACTAATGAAAAACTGTTTTTT.

The rearrangement links TRBV9 to TRBJ1-4; D is possibly TRBD1 (5 bases). CDR1 is SGDLS and CDR2 is YYNGEE in the germline V gene. CDR3 length equals 16 residues. Trimming shortened V by 4 bases and J by 4 bases, and 17 bases separated the two germline ends. DNA of the CDR3: TGTGCCAGCAGCCCTAATCCCGGGACGGGTAATGAAAAACTGTTTTTT. Its protein product is CASSPNPGTGNEKLFF.

This chain connects TRBV6-1 to TRBJ1-3; D is undetermined. V shed 6 bases and J shed 4 bases, with 10 bases lying between them. CDR1 and CDR2 from the germline V gene are MNHNS and SASEGT. CDR3 size: 13 residues. In DNA form, the CDR3 reads TGTGCCAGCAGATTCGTGGAGGGAAACACCATATATTTT. It specifies CASRFVEGNTIYF.

The chain recombines TRBV7-9 with TRBJ2-3; TRBD2 matches 12 bases. V gave up 5 bases and J gave up 4 bases; unmatched junction bases: 10. CDR3 length: 17 amino acids. Germline V gene lookup returns CDR1 SEHNR and CDR2 FQNEAQ (reference sequence). The CDR3 here is CASSHGLAGNRADTQYF. The CDR3 coding sequence is TGTGCCAGCAGCCACGGACTAGCGGGGAATCGTGCAGATACGCAGTATTTT.

This clone has just a few counts. Other DNA sequences in this specimen translate into the identical CDR3. The rearrangement links TRBV28 to TRBJ1-1; no clear D. The ends were cut back, 4 bases at V and 4 bases at J, with 7 bases in the middle. Germline V gene lookup returns CDR1 MDHEN and CDR2 SYDVKM. The CDR3 runs to 12 residues. CDR3 sequence: CASSWGGTEAFF. The CDR3 DNA reads as TGTGCCAGCAGTTGGGGTGGCACTGAAGCTTTCTTT. Combining the CDR3 with reference TRBV28 and TRBJ1-1 gives the whole variable domain DVKVTQSSRYLVKRTGEKVFLECVQDMDHENMFWYRQDPGLGLRLIYFSYDVKMKEKGDIPEGYSVSREKKERFSLILESASTNQTSMYLCASSWGGTEAFFGQGTRLTVV.

The chain recombines TRBV6-5 with TRBJ2-1, with D maybe TRBD1 (7 bases). This CDR3 is built from 13 residues. Germline V gene lookup returns CDR1 MNHEY and CDR2 SVGAGI. With 3 bases removed from V and 12 bases from J, the gap between germline ends came to 15 bases. Written as DNA, the CDR3 is TGTGCCAGCAGTTATCAGGGGGGATCAAGGCAGTTCTTC. It yields the protein CASSYQGGSRQFF.

CDR3 DNA: TGTGCCAGCAGCTTAGATGGCCGGGAGGGCTACACCTTC. It specifies CASSLDGREGYTF. V gene TRBV11-2 combines with J gene TRBJ1-2, with unresolved D. Germline CDR1 reads SGHAT; CDR2 reads FQNNGV. Trimming cost V 0 bases and J 8 bases, with 10 bases left between them. There are 13 residues in the CDR3.

The chain is built from TRBV6-4 and TRBJ2-3; 10 bases align to TRBD2. The trim removed 6 bases at V and 6 bases at J, leaving 3 bases unmatched. The CDR3 contains 13 residues. Germline-derived CDR1 and CDR2 are MRHNA and SNTAGT. The CDR3 region is CASSIAGGDTQYF. For the CDR3, the DNA is TGTGCCAGCAGCATAGCGGGAGGTGATACGCAGTATTTT.

The rearrangement links TRBV7-2 to TRBJ1-1; no firm D call. The CDR3 runs to 17 residues. The V gene's germline CDR1 is SGHTA and CDR2 FQGNSA. The V end was cut by 5 bases, the J end by 1 base, with 20 bases between. CDR3 sequence reads: CASSPNPGNAQNTEAFF. DNA of the CDR3: TGTGCCAGCAGCCCCAACCCGGGGAATGCTCAGAACACTGAAGCTTTCTTT. The full variable domain, with the rest looked up from reference TRBV7-2 and TRBJ1-1, is GAGVSQSPSNKVTEKGKDVELRCDPISGHTALYWYRQSLGQGLEFLIYFQGNSAPDKSGLPSDRFSAERTGGSVSTLTIQRTQQEDSAVYLCASSPNPGNAQNTEAFFGQGTRLTVV.